This T cell receptor (beta chain) stems from a study of cytomegalovirus exposure and HLA in healthy donors. Whole-study findings and limits: For most TCR beta V segments, an earlier analysis put the productive rate at about 87% or about 30% of the time.

V shed 5 bases, J shed 7 bases, and the junction held 10 bases outside the gene matches. CDR1 is SEHNR and CDR2 is FQNEAQ in the germline V gene (reference sequence). This CDR3 spans 15 amino acids. The PCR made use of 60 Vbeta and 13 Jbeta primers. The protocol was immunoSEQ multiplex PCR, while the TCRdb copy is restricted to in-frame clones and leaves out a portion. The sample yields 220,000 or so clones, around 83% seen once. Comment on this clone: As yet, its antigen is unknown.

Sequenced sample: PBMCs. The rearrangement links TRBV7-9 to TRBJ2-7, with 11 positions matching TRBD2. This TCR was recovered from a woman aged 40 to 55 in good health and CMV-seronegative. CDR3 nucleotides: TGTGCCAGCAGCAGGGGCCTAGCGGGAGGTGGTGAGCAGTACTTC. Protein product: CASSRGLAGGGEQYF.